What follows are 27 T cell receptor beta chains derived from one specimen sequenced in a study of T cell responses to AZD1222 COVID-19 vaccine. The table came from immunoSEQ multiplex PCR; TCRdb's copy has only in-frame clones and leaves some out. The sample shows around 180,000 clones, 85% to 90% of them seen only once. Material: peripheral blood, obtained on day 0 of MenACWY control vaccination. These receptors were obtained from an adult in good health.

The DNA for the CDR3 is TGTGCCAGCACGCCCCGCGGCAGCGTTACCGGCTACACCTTC. Protein product: CASTPRGSVTGYTF. V usage is TRBV6-5 and J usage is TRBJ1-2; unclear D gene. V dropped 7 bases and J dropped 8 bases, with 20 bases sitting between them. The CDR3 covers 14 residues. CDR1 is MNHEY, CDR2 SVGAGI, per germline.

The chain employs TRBV19 and TRBJ1-2, with D tentatively TRBD1 (6 bases). The CDR3 has 14 amino acids. CDR1 is LNHDA and CDR2 is SQIVND in the germline V gene (reference sequence). Between the trimmed V and J ends, which lost 5 bases and 2 bases, there was a span of 12 bases. The CDR3 region is CASSLEGQNYGYTF. CDR3 nucleotides: TGTGCCAGTAGTCTGGAAGGACAGAACTATGGCTACACCTTC.

This clone has a single count. This rearrangement joins TRBV7-2 to TRBJ2-3; D is uncertain. In germline, CDR1 is SGHTA, CDR2 FQGNSA. The length of the CDR3 is 14 residues. V gave up 1 base and J gave up 4 bases, with 9 bases separating them. In nucleotides, the CDR3 is TGTGCCAGCAGCTTAGATACGGGCGCAGATACGCAGTATTTT. Amino acids: CASSLDTGADTQYF.

This chain links TRBV20-1 with TRBJ2-3; D possibly matches TRBD1 or TRBD2 (5 bases each). V lost 3 bases, J lost 11 bases, and 12 bases lay in between. Per the germline V gene, CDR1 is DFQATT and CDR2 is SNEGSKA (reference sequence). The CDR3 sequence is 11 residues long. CDR3 residues: CSASQGPGQYF. In DNA form, the CDR3 reads TGCAGTGCTAGTCAGGGACCGGGGCAGTATTTT.

This chain links TRBV30 with TRBJ2-5; TRBD1 is a possible D gene (6 bases). CDR1 and CDR2 (germline): GTSNPN, SVGIG (reference sequence). This CDR3 contains 13 residues. Trimming removed 5 bases at V and 7 bases at J, with 17 bases between. The CDR3 region has the DNA TGTGCCTGGTTAATAACAGGGAGCGGGACCCAGTACTTC. Encoded protein: CAWLITGSGTQYF.

The V and J genes are TRBV11-3 and TRBJ1-3, with D maybe TRBD1 (6 bases). Trimming shortened V by 2 bases and J by 4 bases, and 15 bases separated the two germline ends. Germline V CDR1 and CDR2: SGHNT, YENEEA. This CDR3 is built from 16 residues. CDR3: CASSLRDGGSGNTIYF. CDR3 coding DNA: TGTGCCAGCAGCTTAAGGGACGGGGGCTCGGGAAACACCATATATTTT.

V gene TRBV28 combines with J gene TRBJ1-5, with 8 bases aligning to TRBD1. Looked up from germline, CDR1 is MDHEN and CDR2 is SYDVKM. The CDR3 has 16 residues. With 3 bases clipped from V and 7 bases from J, the junction kept 11 bases outside the gene matches. CDR3: CASSFYGTGFRQPQHF. The CDR3 DNA sequence: TGTGCCAGCAGTTTTTATGGGACAGGATTTCGGCAGCCCCAGCATTTT.

The rearrangement joins TRBV7-2 to TRBJ2-7; the D gene is possibly TRBD2 (6 bases). Germline CDR1 SGHTA, CDR2 FQGNSA. The CDR3 consists of 16 residues. Trimming shortened V by 0 bases and J by 0 bases, and 12 bases separated the two germline ends. In nucleotides, the CDR3 is TGTGCCAGCAGCTTAGCCGGGGGACGGAGCTCCTACGAGCAGTACTTC. This gives the protein CASSLAGGRSSYEQYF. The whole variable domain, remainder taken from reference TRBV7-2 and TRBJ2-7, is GAGVSQSPSNKVTEKGKDVELRCDPISGHTALYWYRQSLGQGLEFLIYFQGNSAPDKSGLPSDRFSAERTGGSVSTLTIQRTQQEDSAVYLCASSLAGGRSSYEQYFGPGTRLTVT.

The chain has TRBV3-1 (or the pseudogene TRBV3-2) and TRBJ1-3, with D perhaps matching TRBD1 (5 bases). With 3 bases removed from V and 0 bases from J, the gap between germline ends came to 12 bases. Germline V gene data show CDR1 as LGHDT and CDR2 as YNNKEL (reference sequence). The CDR3 loop spans 16 amino acids. The CDR3 DNA is TGTGCCAGCAGCCAGGGGACGGCAGCCTCTGGAAACACCATATATTTT. Translating gives CASSQGTAASGNTIYF.

In this sample, this clone turned up a few times. This sequence joins TRBV5-8 and TRBJ1-6; TRBD1 aligns across 10 bases. The germline gives CDR1 SGHTS, CDR2 YDEGEE. The CDR3 has 15 amino acids. After removal of 1 base from V and 9 bases from J, the junction contained 4 bases not matched to a gene. Here the CDR3 DNA reads TGTGCCAGCAGCTTGTCCGGGACAGGGGTTTCACCCCTCCACTTT. This codes for CASSLSGTGVSPLHF.

With regard to this clone: Sequence at one end of the junction differs from germline and may be a read error. The chain joins TRBV19 to TRBJ1-2; D is possibly TRBD1 (6 bases). CDR3 size: 12 residues. Germline V gives CDR1 LNHDA, CDR2 SQIVND (reference sequence). The CDR3 sequence: CASSPGAYGYTF. In DNA form, the CDR3 reads TGTGCGAGTAGCCCAGGGGCCTATGGCTACACCTTC. The whole variable domain, remainder taken from reference TRBV19 and TRBJ1-2, is DGGITQSPKYLFRKEGQNVTLSCEQNLNHDAMYWYRQDPGQGLRLIYYSQIVNDFQKGDIAEGYSVSREKKESFPLTVTSAQKNPTAFYLCASSPGAYGYTFGSGTRLTVV.

The rearrangement links TRBV29-1 to TRBJ1-3; D is uncertain. The CDR3 length is 15 residues. Trimming stripped 5 bases from V and 0 bases from J, with 14 bases between. Germline V gene sequence: CDR1 SQVTM, CDR2 ANQGSEA. CDR3 sequence reads: CSVWANLNSGNTIYF. In DNA form, the CDR3 reads TGCAGCGTTTGGGCCAATTTAAACTCTGGAAACACCATATATTTT.

The chain has TRBV5-1 and TRBJ2-3, with D possibly matching TRBD1 (6 bases). V was cut by 4 bases and J by 0 bases, with 15 bases left in between. The CDR3 runs to 16 residues. Germline CDR1 reads SGHRS; CDR2 reads YFSETQ. DNA for the CDR3: TGCGCCAGCAGCACTGGACAGTCCCCGAGCACAGATACGCAGTATTTT. Protein product: CASSTGQSPSTDTQYF.

The chain carries TRBV7-9 and TRBJ1-6; TRBD1 aligns across 7 bases. V was pared by 5 bases and J by 7 bases, with 8 bases of the junction left unmatched. This CDR3 is built from 15 residues. CDR1 and CDR2 from the germline V gene are SEHNR and FQNEAQ (reference sequence). CDR3 sequence (DNA): TGTGCCAGCAGCCCCCTACAGGGGCAGAATTCACCCCTCCACTTT. Its translation is CASSPLQGQNSPLHF.

V is TRBV28 and J is TRBJ2-7; D perhaps matches TRBD2 (6 bases). This CDR3 is 16 amino acids long. CDR1 MDHEN and CDR2 SYDVKM come from the germline V gene. Trimming took off 5 bases at V and 4 bases at J, with 21 bases between the two ends. CDR3 sequence (DNA): TGTGCCAGCAGTCCCCCCCAGGGACTGGGGTTATACGAGCAGTACTTC. This sequence encodes CASSPPQGLGLYEQYF.

J is TRBJ2-2 and V is TRBV28, with D hard to call. Looked up from germline, CDR1 is MDHEN and CDR2 is SYDVKM. The CDR3 extends over 13 amino acids. Between the trimmed V and J ends, which lost 6 bases and 5 bases, there was a span of 10 bases. CDR3 sequence: CASRAHDTGELFF. The CDR3 DNA is TGTGCCAGCAGAGCTCACGATACCGGGGAGCTGTTTTTT.

This chain links TRBV6-6 with TRBJ2-7, with 7 bases lining up with TRBD1. V was pared by 5 bases and J by 3 bases, with 7 bases of the junction left unmatched. The CDR3 is 14 amino acids. Germline V gene data show CDR1 as MNHNY and CDR2 as SVGAGI (reference sequence). The CDR3, as DNA: TGTGCCAGCAGTCCCCGACAGGGTCGCTACGAGCAGTACTTC. Protein product: CASSPRQGRYEQYF.

J is TRBJ2-5 and V is TRBV7-2; TRBD1 is a possible D gene (5 bases). The CDR3 is 13 amino acids. Germline V CDR1 and CDR2: SGHTA, FQGNSA. The V gene lost 5 bases and the J gene lost 5 bases, with 12 bases spanning the gap. The CDR3 nucleotides read TGTGCCAGCAGCAGGGGTCTCGAGGAGACCCAGTACTTC. This codes for CASSRGLEETQYF.

V is TRBV10-3 and J is TRBJ1-5, with 7 bases fitting TRBD1. V was clipped by 11 bases and J by 6 bases; unmatched bases: 7. Per germline, CDR1 ENHRY and CDR2 SYGVKD. The CDR3 is 12 residues long. The chain's CDR3 is CAVRTGSQPQHF. In DNA, the CDR3 is TGTGCCGTACGGACAGGTTCTCAGCCCCAGCATTTT.

The V gene is TRBV6-1, the J gene TRBJ1-6; possible D gene TRBD1, 5 bases. The CDR3 covers 15 residues. With 3 bases removed from V and 9 bases from J, the gap between germline ends came to 15 bases. CDR1 MNHNS and CDR2 SASEGT come from the germline V gene. CDR3 sequence reads: CASSDPETESSPLHF. The DNA for the CDR3 is TGTGCCAGCAGTGATCCGGAGACAGAGAGTTCACCCCTCCACTTT.

The chain joins TRBV7-2 to TRBJ2-7, with D tentatively TRBD1 or TRBD2 (5 bases each). Deletions cut 7 bases from V and 9 bases from J, with 25 bases between. Germline CDR1 and CDR2: SGHTA and FQGNSA. The CDR3 covers 15 residues. CDR3 sequence reads: CASTLTPGPNSWQYF. The CDR3 DNA follows: TGTGCCAGCACCCTGACCCCGGGACCTAATTCTTGGCAGTACTTC.

This clone was seen a single time. The chain links TRBV9 to TRBJ2-1; TRBD2 might be the D (6 bases). Germline CDR1 is SGDLS and CDR2 is YYNGEE. Trimming took off 4 bases at V and 6 bases at J, with 11 bases between the two ends. The CDR3 extends over 13 amino acids. The CDR3 loop reads CASSLGLPNEQFF. The CDR3 DNA reads TGTGCCAGCAGCCTCGGACTACCCAATGAGCAGTTCTTC.

As to this clone: Within the sample, other DNA sequences also encode this same CDR3. This chain links TRBV9 with TRBJ2-5, with D possibly matching TRBD1 (5 bases). The germline V gene encodes CDR1 SGDLS and CDR2 YYNGEE. V lost 0 bases, J lost 4 bases, and 10 bases lay in between. CDR3 length equals 14 residues. CDR3 loop: CASSVGQGVETQYF. DNA of the CDR3: TGTGCCAGCAGCGTAGGTCAGGGTGTAGAGACCCAGTACTTC.

The chain uses TRBV7-2 and TRBJ1-6; a possible D gene is TRBD1 (6 bases). V was cut by 7 bases and J by 7 bases, with 14 bases left in between. Germline V gene data show CDR1 as SGHTA and CDR2 as FQGNSA. The CDR3 has 14 amino acids. For the CDR3, the DNA is TGTGCCAGCACCGCCGGGGGCAGCAATTCACCCCTCCACTTT. This translates into CASTAGGSNSPLHF.

J is TRBJ1-1 and V is TRBV5-1, with TRBD1 as a possible D gene (5 bases). The CDR3 has 16 amino acids. Looked up from germline, CDR1 is SGHRS and CDR2 is YFSETQ. The V end lost 0 bases, the J end lost 4 bases, and 16 bases lay between the germline ends. The CDR3 sequence: CASSLAGRGGGTEAFF. As DNA, the CDR3 is TGCGCCAGCAGCTTGGCTGGTCGGGGTGGGGGCACTGAAGCTTTCTTT.

V and J are TRBV3-1 (or the pseudogene TRBV3-2) and TRBJ1-2, with a possible D match to TRBD1 (6 bases). Germline V gives CDR1 LGHDT, CDR2 YNNKEL (reference sequence). The CDR3 length is 15 residues. Trimming shortened V by 11 bases and J by 0 bases, and 19 bases separated the two germline ends. CDR3 region: CAQIAGALANYGYTF. The CDR3 DNA reads as TGTGCCCAAATAGCGGGGGCGTTAGCTAACTATGGCTACACCTTC.

The sample holds one count of this clone. The chain is built from TRBV5-1 and TRBJ1-1, with a weak D call TRBD1 (5 bases). Deletions cut 4 bases from V and 2 bases from J, with 12 bases between. The germline gives CDR1 SGHRS, CDR2 YFSETQ. The length of the CDR3 is 14 residues. This CDR3 is CASSPGLINTEAFF. DNA for the CDR3: TGCGCCAGCAGCCCGGGACTGATTAACACTGAAGCTTTCTTT.